The 18 T cell receptor beta chains below were found in one sample sequenced in a study of T cell repertoires in cytomegalovirus infection. One entry per CDR3 protein results from TCRdb running MiXCR on the reads. The table records 680,000 or so distinct CDR3 sequences, roughly a third of them present only once. Sequenced: PBMCs. The source is a human donor in good health (CMV status not recorded). Some clones in this sample may be carry-over from other donors' samples.

The chain carries TRBV19 and TRBJ1-5; TRBD1 is a possible D gene (6 bases). With 7 bases removed from V and 0 bases from J, the gap between germline ends came to 10 bases. Germline V lookup: CDR1 LNHDA, CDR2 SQIVND (reference sequence). This CDR3 comprises 14 residues. The CDR3 region has the DNA TGTGCCAGTAAGCAGGGGTATAGCAATCAGCCCCAGCATTTT. It encodes CASKQGYSNQPQHF.

The genes are TRBV28 and TRBJ1-6; the D is unclear. V lost 6 bases, J lost 0 bases, and 9 bases lay in between. There are 15 residues in the CDR3. CDR1 and CDR2 (germline): MDHEN, SYDVKM. DNA for the CDR3: TGTGCCAGCAGGATAAAGAGCTCCTATAATTCACCCCTCCACTTT. Protein: CASRIKSSYNSPLHF. The full variable domain, completed using reference TRBV28 and TRBJ1-6, is DVKVTQSSRYLVKRTGEKVFLECVQDMDHENMFWYRQDPGLGLRLIYFSYDVKMKEKGDIPEGYSVSREKKERFSLILESASTNQTSMYLCASRIKSSYNSPLHFGNGTRLTVT.

There are many counts of this clonotype. The chain joins TRBV7-2 to TRBJ1-2, with a possible D match to TRBD1 (5 bases). Trimming stripped 3 bases from V and 8 bases from J, with 19 bases between. The V gene's germline CDR1 is SGHTA and CDR2 FQGNSA. The CDR3 is made up of 15 amino acids. The CDR3 here is CASSLDIPDPRGYTF. As DNA, the CDR3 is TGTGCCAGCAGCTTGGACATCCCGGACCCTCGGGGCTACACCTTC.

V usage is TRBV5-1 and J usage is TRBJ2-5; 13 bases map to TRBD2. Trimming took 4 bases from V and 1 from J; bases not matched to a gene: 7. The CDR3 is made up of 17 amino acids. Germline-derived CDR1 and CDR2 are SGHRS and YFSETQ. CDR3 residues: CASSQGLAGDVQETQYF. The CDR3 nucleotides read TGCGCCAGCAGCCAAGGACTAGCGGGAGACGTCCAAGAGACCCAGTACTTC.

Remarks on this clonotype: At one boundary the junction diverges from the germline segment, which might be a read error. The chain is built from TRBV28 and TRBJ2-5, with D tentatively TRBD2 (6 bases). Germline CDR1 reads MDHEN; CDR2 reads SYDVKM. The CDR3 length is 14 residues. Here the CDR3 DNA reads TGTGCCATCAGTTTGGTCGGAGGGTTACAGACCCAGTACTTC. Amino acids: CAISLVGGLQTQYF. Drawing the rest from reference TRBV28 and TRBJ2-5, the complete variable domain is DVKVTQSSRYLVKRTGEKVFLECVQDMDHENMFWYRQDPGLGLRLIYFSYDVKMKEKGDIPEGYSVSREKKERFSLILESASTNQTSMYLCAISLVGGLQTQYFGPGTRLLVL.

V is TRBV5-6 and J is TRBJ2-5; D is perhaps TRBD1 or TRBD2 (5 bases each). Germline CDR1 SGHDT, CDR2 YYEEEE. CDR3 length: 15 residues. Trimming cost V 4 bases and J 4 bases, with 17 bases left between them. The DNA of the CDR3 is TGTGCCAGCAGCGCATCAGGGACCTCTATAGAGACCCAGTACTTC. It translates to CASSASGTSIETQYF.

In this sample, this clonotype turned up many times. This chain links TRBV7-9 with TRBJ2-7; 11 nucleotides line up with TRBD2. Germline values: CDR1 SEHNR, CDR2 FQNEAQ (reference sequence). CDR3 length: 14 amino acids. Losses at the gene ends were 4 bases for V and 4 bases for J; bases not matched to a gene: 3. As DNA, the CDR3 is TGTGCCAGCAGCTCGACTAGCGGGATATACGAGCAGTACTTC. As protein: CASSSTSGIYEQYF.

The chain's CDR3 is CASKFSRAGGELFF. In DNA, the CDR3 is TGTGCCAGCAAGTTCAGCAGGGCCGGCGGGGAGCTGTTTTTT. V gene TRBV27 combines with J gene TRBJ2-2; D possibly corresponds to TRBD1 (5 bases). The germline gives CDR1 MNHEY, CDR2 SMNVEV (reference sequence). Trimming removed 7 bases from V and 7 bases from J, with 16 bases in between. The CDR3 runs to 14 residues.

This clonotype was seen a single time. The chain uses TRBV27 and TRBJ1-1; D gene unclear. CDR3 length: 14 residues. The ends were cut back, 3 bases at V and 5 bases at J, with 13 bases in the middle. The germline gives CDR1 MNHEY, CDR2 SMNVEV (reference sequence). In DNA, the CDR3 is TGTGCCAGCAGTTTCGGGCGGGGATGGACTGAAGCTTTCTTT. Encoded protein: CASSFGRGWTEAFF.

The rearrangement links TRBV28 to TRBJ1-1, with D unclear. The V gene lost 6 bases and the J gene lost 10 bases, with 30 bases spanning the gap. CDR1 and CDR2 from the germline V gene are MDHEN and SYDVKM. CDR3 length: 17 residues. CDR3: CASSPLPLGRFSVGAFF. The CDR3 nucleotides read TGTGCCAGCAGCCCACTTCCCCTTGGCAGGTTTAGCGTGGGAGCTTTCTTT.

This clonotype has only a few counts. The gene calls are TRBV28 and TRBJ1-5, with D perhaps matching TRBD1 (5 bases). CDR1 is MDHEN, CDR2 SYDVKM, per germline. The CDR3 spans 15 residues. The V gene lost 3 bases and the J gene lost 5 bases, with 14 bases spanning the gap. The CDR3 spells CASSFQGRKYQPQHF. CDR3 sequence (DNA): TGTGCCAGCAGTTTCCAGGGAAGGAAGTATCAGCCCCAGCATTTT.

The chain has TRBV29-1 and TRBJ2-1, with a possible D match to TRBD2 (5 bases). Germline-derived CDR1 and CDR2 are SQVTM and ANQGSEA. With 5 bases removed from V and 6 bases from J, the gap between germline ends came to 8 bases. CDR3 length: 11 amino acids. The CDR3 bases are TGCAGCGTTACTAGTAGCAATGAGCAGTTCTTC. This encodes CSVTSSNEQFF.

The genes are TRBV2 and TRBJ2-1; TRBD2 agrees at 8 bases. Germline assignment: CDR1 SNHLY and CDR2 FYNNEI. The V segment lost 3 bases and the J segment 15 bases; nucleotides outside the gene matches: 4. This CDR3 has 11 residues. The CDR3 region has the DNA TGTGCCAGCAGTGATAGCGGGACACCGTTCTTC. It specifies CASSDSGTPFF.

Details on this clonotype: Lacking the conserved final phenylalanine or tryptophan, this CDR3 likely reflects a read error. This rearrangement joins TRBV7-2 to TRBJ2-2, with 8 bases fitting TRBD1. CDR3 length: 17 residues. The V and J ends lost 2 bases and 7 bases, in that order; junction bases with no gene match: 12. Germline V lookup: CDR1 SGHTA, CDR2 FQGNSA. The CDR3 protein is CASSLPRTGTTLGELFL. For the CDR3, the DNA is TGTGCCAGCAGCTTACCTCGGACAGGGACAACCCTCGGGGAGCTGTTTTTG.

The table lists this clonotype with a few counts. V is TRBV28 and J is TRBJ1-3, with D possibly being TRBD1 (5 bases). Germline V gene data show CDR1 as MDHEN and CDR2 as SYDVKM. The CDR3 covers 15 residues. The ends were cut back, 6 bases at V and 2 bases at J, with 14 bases in the middle. CDR3 bases: TGTGCCAGCAGCCCCGCAGGGCTACCTGGAAACACCATATATTTT. It translates to CASSPAGLPGNTIYF.

There are a few counts of this clonotype. The chain is built from TRBV20-1 and TRBJ1-6; TRBD1 agrees at 7 bases. Per germline, CDR1 DFQATT and CDR2 SNEGSKA (reference sequence). V shed 0 bases, J shed 7 bases, and the junction held 15 bases outside the gene matches. CDR3 length: 18 residues. CDR3 in amino acids: CSARDPTTGVVSNSPLHF. In nucleotides, the CDR3 is TGCAGTGCTAGAGATCCCACCACAGGGGTCGTCTCAAATTCACCCCTCCACTTT.

The chain combines TRBV10-3 with TRBJ1-2; possibly TRBD1 for D (5 bases). Germline values: CDR1 ENHRY, CDR2 SYGVKD. The V end lost 2 bases, the J end lost 7 bases, and 5 bases lay between the germline ends. The CDR3 covers 11 residues. The chain's CDR3 is CAISERGGYTF. The CDR3 DNA sequence: TGTGCCATCAGTGAGAGGGGTGGCTACACCTTC.

The rearrangement joins TRBV7-6 to TRBJ2-2; 7 nucleotides align to TRBD2. With V trimmed by 5 bases and J by 16 bases, 16 bases remained unmatched. Looked up from germline, CDR1 is SGHVS and CDR2 is FNYEAQ. The CDR3 is 14 amino acids. DNA for the CDR3: TGTGCCAGCAGCCCAGGTGCTAGCGGCGGGGAGACGTTTTTT. It translates to CASSPGASGGETFF.